The clone carrying this TCR beta chain was counted at least ten times. Its antigen is as yet unknown. One end of the junction fails to match germline, which may point to a read error. In the original workflow: The study took CDR3 differences across clinicopathological groups and made a distant-metastasis classifier for papillary thyroid cancer from them. Using MiXCR, TCRdb reanalyzed the PCR reads. The V and J calls were not made by the authors but by TCRdb's processing. Of about 85,000 clones listed, around 7.8% were seen once; the top ten hold roughly 10%. The sample is drawn from a study of metastatic and nonmetastatic thyroid tumors. Study-level background: Across peripheral blood and tumor or nodule tissue samples taken from malignant and benign thyroid patients, the repertoires were compared with one another.

Every patient was untreated before thyroid surgery. Notes on the study in general: For both blood and tumor, malignant thyroid tumors reportedly showed significantly higher TCR beta diversity than benign nodules did.

Sequenced input: blood. The sequence derives from a female donor with papillary thyroid cancer or a benign thyroid nodule (not recorded which). Some clones in this sample may be carry-over from other donors' samples.

The CDR3 sequence is CNAATPGQGYGYTF. The CDR3 DNA follows: TGCAATGCTGCCACCCCGGGACAAGGCTATGGCTACACCTTC. The chain combines TRBV20-1 with TRBJ1-2, with D possibly being TRBD1 (6 bases). The CDR3 totals 14 residues. CDR1 and CDR2 from the germline V gene are DFQATT and SNEGSKA (reference sequence).